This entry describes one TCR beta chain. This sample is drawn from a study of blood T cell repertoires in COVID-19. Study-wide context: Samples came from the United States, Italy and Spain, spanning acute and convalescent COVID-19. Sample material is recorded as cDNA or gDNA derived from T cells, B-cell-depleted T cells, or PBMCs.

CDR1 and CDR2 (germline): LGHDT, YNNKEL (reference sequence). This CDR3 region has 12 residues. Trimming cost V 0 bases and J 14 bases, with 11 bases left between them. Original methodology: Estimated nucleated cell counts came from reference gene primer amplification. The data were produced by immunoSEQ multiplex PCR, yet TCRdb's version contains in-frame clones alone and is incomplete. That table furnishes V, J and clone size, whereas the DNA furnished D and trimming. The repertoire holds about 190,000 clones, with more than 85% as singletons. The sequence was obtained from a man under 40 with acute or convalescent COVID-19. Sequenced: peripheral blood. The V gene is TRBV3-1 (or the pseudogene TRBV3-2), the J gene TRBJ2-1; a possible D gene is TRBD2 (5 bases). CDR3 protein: CASSQDSAGEFF. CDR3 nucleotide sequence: TGTGCCAGCAGCCAAGATAGTGCGGGCGAGTTCTTC.